The following is a T cell receptor (beta chain) sequence with its context. As yet, its antigen is unknown. Generated by immunoSEQ multiplex PCR, the TCRdb table keeps only in-frame clones and is missing some. The sample carries about 47,000 clones, around 70% recorded once. Researchers isolated CD4+ T cells once roughly ten days of culture had elapsed. It was two doses of either the BNT162b2 or mRNA-1273 vaccine that participants received. The sample originates from a study of vaccination effects on CD4 cells after COVID-19. In germline, CDR1 is SGHRS, CDR2 YFSETQ. The CDR3 is 14 residues long. V was trimmed by 5 bases and J by 1 base, leaving 12 bases between them.

The material was CD4+ T cells from PBMCs cultured without peptide, obtained after COVID-19 vaccination. This sequence was found in a human donor who received a COVID-19 vaccine. The chain has TRBV5-1 and TRBJ2-5; D is perhaps TRBD1 or TRBD2 (5 bases each). The chain's CDR3 is CASSPAGTQETQYF. For the CDR3, the DNA is TGCGCCAGCAGTCCAGCCGGGACCCAAGAGACCCAGTACTTC.